This T cell receptor (beta chain) is drawn from a study of cytomegalovirus exposure and HLA in healthy donors. This CDR3 region has 14 residues. CDR1 is SGHAT and CDR2 is FQNNGV in the germline V gene. V was pared by 5 bases and J by 6 bases, with 14 bases between. The PCR was carried out with 60 Vbeta primers and 13 Jbeta primers. Data came from immunoSEQ multiplex PCR; TCRdb stores just in-frame clones and leaves some out. The sample yields roughly 61,000 clones, approximately 80% seen once. This receptor was obtained from a male donor in good health and CMV-seronegative. The chain uses TRBV11-2 and TRBJ2-1; D might be TRBD2 (5 bases). Sequenced sample: PBMCs. The CDR3 nucleotides read TGTGCCAGCAGCCTGGACCCCGGAGGCAATGAGCAGTTCTTC. Protein: CASSLDPGGNEQFF.